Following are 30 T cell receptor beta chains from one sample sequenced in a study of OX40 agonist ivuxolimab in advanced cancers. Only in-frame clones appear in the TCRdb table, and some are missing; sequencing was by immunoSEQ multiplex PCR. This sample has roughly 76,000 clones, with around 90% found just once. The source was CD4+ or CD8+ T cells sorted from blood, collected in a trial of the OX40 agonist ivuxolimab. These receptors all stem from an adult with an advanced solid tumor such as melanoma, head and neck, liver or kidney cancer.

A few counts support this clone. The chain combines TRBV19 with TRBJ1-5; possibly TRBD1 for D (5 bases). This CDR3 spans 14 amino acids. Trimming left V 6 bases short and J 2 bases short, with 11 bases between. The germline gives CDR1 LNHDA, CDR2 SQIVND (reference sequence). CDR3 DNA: TGTGCCAGTAGCTGGACACTGGGCAATCAGCCCCAGCATTTT. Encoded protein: CASSWTLGNQPQHF.

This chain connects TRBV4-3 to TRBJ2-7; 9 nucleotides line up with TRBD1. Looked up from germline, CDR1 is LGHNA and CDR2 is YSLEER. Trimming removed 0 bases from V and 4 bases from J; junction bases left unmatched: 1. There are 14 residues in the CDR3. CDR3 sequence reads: CASSQDGTGYEQYF. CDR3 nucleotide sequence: TGCGCCAGCAGCCAAGATGGGACAGGGTACGAGCAGTACTTC.

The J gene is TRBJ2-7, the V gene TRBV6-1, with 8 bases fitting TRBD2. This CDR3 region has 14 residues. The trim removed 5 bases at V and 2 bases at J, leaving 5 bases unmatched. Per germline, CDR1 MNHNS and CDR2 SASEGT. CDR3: CASSTLSGAYEQYF. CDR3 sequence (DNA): TGTGCCAGCAGTACCCTTAGCGGGGCCTACGAGCAGTACTTC.

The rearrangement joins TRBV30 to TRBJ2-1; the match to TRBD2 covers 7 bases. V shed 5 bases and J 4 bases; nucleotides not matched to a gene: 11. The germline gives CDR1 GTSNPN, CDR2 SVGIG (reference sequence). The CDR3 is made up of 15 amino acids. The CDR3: CAWAGLAGTYNEQFF. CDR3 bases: TGTGCCTGGGCCGGATTAGCGGGCACTTACAATGAGCAGTTCTTC. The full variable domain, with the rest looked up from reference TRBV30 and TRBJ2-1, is SQTIHQWPATLVQPVGSPLSLECTVEGTSNPNLYWYRQAAGRGLQLLFYSVGIGQISSEVPQNLSASRPQDRQFILSSKKLLLSDSGFYLCAWAGLAGTYNEQFFGPGTRLTVL.

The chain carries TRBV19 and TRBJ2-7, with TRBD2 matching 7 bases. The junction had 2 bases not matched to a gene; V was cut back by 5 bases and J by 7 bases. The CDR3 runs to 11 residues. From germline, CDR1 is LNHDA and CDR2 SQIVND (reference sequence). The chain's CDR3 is CASSLGGEQYF. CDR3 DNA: TGTGCCAGTAGTCTGGGAGGGGAGCAGTACTTC.

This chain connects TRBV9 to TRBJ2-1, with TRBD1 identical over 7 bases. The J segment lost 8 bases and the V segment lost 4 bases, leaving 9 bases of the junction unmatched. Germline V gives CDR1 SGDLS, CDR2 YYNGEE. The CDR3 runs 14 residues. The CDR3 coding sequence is TGTGCCAGCAGCCCACAGAACAGGGGCGATGAGCAGTTCTTC. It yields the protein CASSPQNRGDEQFF.

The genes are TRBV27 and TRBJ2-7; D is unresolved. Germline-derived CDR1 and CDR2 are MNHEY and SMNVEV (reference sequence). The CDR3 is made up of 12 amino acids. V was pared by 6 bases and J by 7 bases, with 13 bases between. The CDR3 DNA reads TGTGCCAGCAGAGGCAGATCCGTGGAGCAGTACTTC. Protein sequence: CASRGRSVEQYF.

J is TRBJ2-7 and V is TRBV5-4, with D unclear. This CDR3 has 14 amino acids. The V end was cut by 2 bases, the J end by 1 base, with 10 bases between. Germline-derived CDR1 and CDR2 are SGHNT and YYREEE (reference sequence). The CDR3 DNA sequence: TGTGCCAGCAGCTTAGGGCCTATATCCTACGAGCAGTACTTC. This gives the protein CASSLGPISYEQYF.

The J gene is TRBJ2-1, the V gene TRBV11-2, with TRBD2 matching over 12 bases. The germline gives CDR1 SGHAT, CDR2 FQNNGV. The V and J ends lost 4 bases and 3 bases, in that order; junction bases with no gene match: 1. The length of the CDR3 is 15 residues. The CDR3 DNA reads TGTGCCAGCAGCTCTAGCGGGGGGGACTACAATGAGCAGTTCTTC. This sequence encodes CASSSSGGDYNEQFF.

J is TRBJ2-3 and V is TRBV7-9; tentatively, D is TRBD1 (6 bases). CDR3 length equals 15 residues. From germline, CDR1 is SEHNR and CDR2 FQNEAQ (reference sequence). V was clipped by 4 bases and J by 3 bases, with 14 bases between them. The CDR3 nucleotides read TGTGCCAGCAGCTCGCCGGGACAAGAGACAGATACGCAGTATTTT. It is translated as CASSSPGQETDTQYF.

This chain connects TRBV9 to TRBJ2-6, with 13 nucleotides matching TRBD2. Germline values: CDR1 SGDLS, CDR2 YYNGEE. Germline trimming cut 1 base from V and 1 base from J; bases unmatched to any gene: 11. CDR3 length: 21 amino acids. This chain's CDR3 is CASSVSLFGTSGKSGANVLTF. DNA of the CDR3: TGTGCCAGCAGCGTATCTCTGTTCGGGACTAGCGGGAAGTCTGGGGCCAACGTCCTGACTTTC.

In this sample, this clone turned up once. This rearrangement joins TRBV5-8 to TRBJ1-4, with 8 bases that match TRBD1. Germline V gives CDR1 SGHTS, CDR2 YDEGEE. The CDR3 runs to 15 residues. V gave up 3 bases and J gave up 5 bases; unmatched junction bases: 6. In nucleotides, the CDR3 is TGTGCCAGCAGCTCTTACAGGGGGTCAAATGAAAAACTGTTTTTT. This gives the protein CASSSYRGSNEKLFF.

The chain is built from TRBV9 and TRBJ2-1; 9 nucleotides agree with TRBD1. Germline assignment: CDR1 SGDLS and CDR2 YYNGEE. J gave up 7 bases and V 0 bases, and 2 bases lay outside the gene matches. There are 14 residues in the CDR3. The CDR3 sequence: CASSVVGTGNEQFF. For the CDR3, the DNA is TGTGCCAGCAGCGTAGTAGGGACAGGGAATGAGCAGTTCTTC.

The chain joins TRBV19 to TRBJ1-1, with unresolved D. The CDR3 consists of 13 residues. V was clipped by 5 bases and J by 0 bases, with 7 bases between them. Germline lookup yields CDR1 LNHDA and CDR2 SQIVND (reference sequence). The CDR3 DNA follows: TGTGCCAGTAGTTTAGGTTTGAACACTGAAGCTTTCTTT. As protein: CASSLGLNTEAFF.

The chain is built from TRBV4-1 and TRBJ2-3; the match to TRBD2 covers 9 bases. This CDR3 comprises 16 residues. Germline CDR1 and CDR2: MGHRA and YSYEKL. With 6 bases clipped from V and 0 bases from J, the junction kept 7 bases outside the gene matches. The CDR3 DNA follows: TGCGCCAGCAGGCAAAGCGGGGGGCCGAGCACAGATACGCAGTATTTT. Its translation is CASRQSGGPSTDTQYF.

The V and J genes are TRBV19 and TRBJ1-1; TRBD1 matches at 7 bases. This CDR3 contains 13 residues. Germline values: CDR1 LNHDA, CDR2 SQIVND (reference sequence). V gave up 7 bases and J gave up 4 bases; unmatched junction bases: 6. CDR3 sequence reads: CASIRRDSTEAFF. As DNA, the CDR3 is TGTGCCAGTATCAGACGGGACAGCACTGAAGCTTTCTTT.

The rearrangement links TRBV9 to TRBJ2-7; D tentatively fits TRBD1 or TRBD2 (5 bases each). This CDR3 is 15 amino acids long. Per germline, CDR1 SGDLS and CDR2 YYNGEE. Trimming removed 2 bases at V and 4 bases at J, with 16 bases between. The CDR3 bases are TGTGCCAGCAGCGTTGAGCCCGAGGGACCATACGAGCAGTACTTC. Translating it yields CASSVEPEGPYEQYF.

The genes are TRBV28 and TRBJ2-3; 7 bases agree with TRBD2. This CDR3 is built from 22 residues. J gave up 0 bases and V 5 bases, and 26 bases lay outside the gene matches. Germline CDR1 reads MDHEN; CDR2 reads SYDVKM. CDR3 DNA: TGTGCCAGCAGTACAGTCCTAGGTCACGGCGGGGGAACCACGGCTAGCACAGATACGCAGTATTTT. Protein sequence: CASSTVLGHGGGTTASTDTQYF.

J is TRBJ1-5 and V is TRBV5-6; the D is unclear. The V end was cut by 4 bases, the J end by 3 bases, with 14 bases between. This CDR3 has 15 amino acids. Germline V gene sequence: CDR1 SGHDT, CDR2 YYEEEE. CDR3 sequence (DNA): TGTGCCAGCAGCACTTTATGGTCCAACAATCAGCCCCAGCATTTT. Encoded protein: CASSTLWSNNQPQHF.

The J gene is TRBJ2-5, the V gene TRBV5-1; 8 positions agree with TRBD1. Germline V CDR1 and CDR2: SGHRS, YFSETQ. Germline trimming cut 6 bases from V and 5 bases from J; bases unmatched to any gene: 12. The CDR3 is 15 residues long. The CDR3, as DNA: TGCGCCAGCAAGCCGGGACAGGAATTTCGGGAGACCCAGTACTTC. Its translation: CASKPGQEFRETQYF.

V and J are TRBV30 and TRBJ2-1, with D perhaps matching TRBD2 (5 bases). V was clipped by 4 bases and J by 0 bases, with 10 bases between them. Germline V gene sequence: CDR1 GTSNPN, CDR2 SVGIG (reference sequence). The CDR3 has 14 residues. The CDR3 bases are TGTGCCTGGATGGGTGGGAGCTCCTACAATGAGCAGTTCTTC. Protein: CAWMGGSSYNEQFF.

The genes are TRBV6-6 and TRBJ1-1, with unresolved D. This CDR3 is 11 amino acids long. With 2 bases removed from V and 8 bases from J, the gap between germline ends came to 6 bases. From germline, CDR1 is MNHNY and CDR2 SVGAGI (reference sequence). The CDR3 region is CASSYLQEAFF. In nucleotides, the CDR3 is TGTGCCAGCAGTTACCTTCAAGAAGCTTTCTTT.

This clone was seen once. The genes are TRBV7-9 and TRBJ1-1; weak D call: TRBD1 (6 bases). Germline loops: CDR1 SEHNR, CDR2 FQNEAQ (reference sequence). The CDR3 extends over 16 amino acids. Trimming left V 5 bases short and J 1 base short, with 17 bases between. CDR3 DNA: TGTGCCAGCAGCCCCCGGGACACCGACACGAACACTGAAGCTTTCTTT. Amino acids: CASSPRDTDTNTEAFF.

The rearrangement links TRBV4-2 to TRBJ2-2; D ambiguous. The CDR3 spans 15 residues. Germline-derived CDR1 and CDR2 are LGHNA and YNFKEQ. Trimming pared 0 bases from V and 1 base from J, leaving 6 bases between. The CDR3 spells CASSQEQGNTGELFF. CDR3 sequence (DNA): TGTGCCAGCAGCCAAGAGCAAGGGAACACCGGGGAGCTGTTTTTT.

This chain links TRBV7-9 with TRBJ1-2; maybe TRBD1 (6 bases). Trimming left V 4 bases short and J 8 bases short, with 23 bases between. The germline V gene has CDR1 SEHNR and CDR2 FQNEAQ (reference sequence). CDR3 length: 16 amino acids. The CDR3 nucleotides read TGTGCCAGCAGCTCCGCCCTACAGGGAGGCCTAGAAGGCTACACCTTC. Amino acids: CASSSALQGGLEGYTF.

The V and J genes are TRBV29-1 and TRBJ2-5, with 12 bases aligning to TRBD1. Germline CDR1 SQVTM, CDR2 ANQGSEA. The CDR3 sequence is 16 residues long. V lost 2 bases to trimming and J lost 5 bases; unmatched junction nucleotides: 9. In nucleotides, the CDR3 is TGCAGCGTTGAACCACGGGGACAGGGGGCTTTGGAGACCCAGTACTTC. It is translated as CSVEPRGQGALETQYF.

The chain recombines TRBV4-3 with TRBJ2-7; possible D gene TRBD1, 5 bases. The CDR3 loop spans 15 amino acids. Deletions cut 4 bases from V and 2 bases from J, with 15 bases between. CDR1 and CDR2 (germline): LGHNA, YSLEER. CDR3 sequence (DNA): TGCGCCAGCAGCCTTTTTTTGGGGCTCACCTACGAGCAGTACTTC. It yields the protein CASSLFLGLTYEQYF.

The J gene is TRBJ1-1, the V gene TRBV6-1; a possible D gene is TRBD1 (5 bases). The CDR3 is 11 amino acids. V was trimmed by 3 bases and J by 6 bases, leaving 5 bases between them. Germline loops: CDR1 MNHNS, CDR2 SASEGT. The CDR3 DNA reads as TGTGCCAGCAGTGAGGGGGCTGAAGCTTTCTTT. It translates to CASSEGAEAFF.

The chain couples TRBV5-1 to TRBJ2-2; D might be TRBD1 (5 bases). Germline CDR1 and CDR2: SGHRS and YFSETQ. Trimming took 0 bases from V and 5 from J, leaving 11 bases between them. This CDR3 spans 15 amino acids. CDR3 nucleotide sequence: TGCGCCAGCAGCTTGGGGTGGACACAGACCGGGGAGCTGTTTTTT. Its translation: CASSLGWTQTGELFF.

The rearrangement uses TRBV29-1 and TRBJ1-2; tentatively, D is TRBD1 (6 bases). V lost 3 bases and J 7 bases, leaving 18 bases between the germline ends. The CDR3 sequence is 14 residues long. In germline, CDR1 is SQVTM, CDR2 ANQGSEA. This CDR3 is CSVDPTGTWGGYTF. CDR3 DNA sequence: TGCAGCGTTGACCCAACTGGGACATGGGGTGGCTACACCTTC.